This paragraph covers one T cell receptor beta chain sequence. The identical CDR3 is also encoded by other nucleotide sequences in the sample. Treatment described: about 20 received Ad26.COV2.S at low or high dose, single or two shots; 5 received placebo; per-sample allocation not given. Sampling was performed 63 days after the first vaccine or placebo injection. It was an adult aged 18-55 years in Boston who was the donor. V dropped 0 bases and J dropped 2 bases, with 8 bases sitting between them. CDR3 length: 14 amino acids. In germline, CDR1 is LNHDA, CDR2 SQIVND (reference sequence). Sequencing was performed with immunoSEQ multiplex PCR; in TCRdb, only in-frame clones are kept and a portion is missing. Of hundreds of thousands of clones in the sample, around 89% are singletons; the top ten hold roughly 1.5%. The sample belongs to a study of Ad26.COV2.S vaccination and SARS-CoV-2 variants.

Source: peripheral blood, taken in a trial of Ad26.COV2.S vaccine versus placebo. The chain uses TRBV19 and TRBJ2-7, with unresolved D. The TCR was taken from a person aged 18-60 years who received the Ad26.COV2.S COVID-19 vaccine or a placebo. This chain's CDR3 is CASSIDSGTYEQYF. The CDR3 DNA reads as TGTGCCAGTAGTATAGATAGTGGTACCTACGAGCAGTACTTC.